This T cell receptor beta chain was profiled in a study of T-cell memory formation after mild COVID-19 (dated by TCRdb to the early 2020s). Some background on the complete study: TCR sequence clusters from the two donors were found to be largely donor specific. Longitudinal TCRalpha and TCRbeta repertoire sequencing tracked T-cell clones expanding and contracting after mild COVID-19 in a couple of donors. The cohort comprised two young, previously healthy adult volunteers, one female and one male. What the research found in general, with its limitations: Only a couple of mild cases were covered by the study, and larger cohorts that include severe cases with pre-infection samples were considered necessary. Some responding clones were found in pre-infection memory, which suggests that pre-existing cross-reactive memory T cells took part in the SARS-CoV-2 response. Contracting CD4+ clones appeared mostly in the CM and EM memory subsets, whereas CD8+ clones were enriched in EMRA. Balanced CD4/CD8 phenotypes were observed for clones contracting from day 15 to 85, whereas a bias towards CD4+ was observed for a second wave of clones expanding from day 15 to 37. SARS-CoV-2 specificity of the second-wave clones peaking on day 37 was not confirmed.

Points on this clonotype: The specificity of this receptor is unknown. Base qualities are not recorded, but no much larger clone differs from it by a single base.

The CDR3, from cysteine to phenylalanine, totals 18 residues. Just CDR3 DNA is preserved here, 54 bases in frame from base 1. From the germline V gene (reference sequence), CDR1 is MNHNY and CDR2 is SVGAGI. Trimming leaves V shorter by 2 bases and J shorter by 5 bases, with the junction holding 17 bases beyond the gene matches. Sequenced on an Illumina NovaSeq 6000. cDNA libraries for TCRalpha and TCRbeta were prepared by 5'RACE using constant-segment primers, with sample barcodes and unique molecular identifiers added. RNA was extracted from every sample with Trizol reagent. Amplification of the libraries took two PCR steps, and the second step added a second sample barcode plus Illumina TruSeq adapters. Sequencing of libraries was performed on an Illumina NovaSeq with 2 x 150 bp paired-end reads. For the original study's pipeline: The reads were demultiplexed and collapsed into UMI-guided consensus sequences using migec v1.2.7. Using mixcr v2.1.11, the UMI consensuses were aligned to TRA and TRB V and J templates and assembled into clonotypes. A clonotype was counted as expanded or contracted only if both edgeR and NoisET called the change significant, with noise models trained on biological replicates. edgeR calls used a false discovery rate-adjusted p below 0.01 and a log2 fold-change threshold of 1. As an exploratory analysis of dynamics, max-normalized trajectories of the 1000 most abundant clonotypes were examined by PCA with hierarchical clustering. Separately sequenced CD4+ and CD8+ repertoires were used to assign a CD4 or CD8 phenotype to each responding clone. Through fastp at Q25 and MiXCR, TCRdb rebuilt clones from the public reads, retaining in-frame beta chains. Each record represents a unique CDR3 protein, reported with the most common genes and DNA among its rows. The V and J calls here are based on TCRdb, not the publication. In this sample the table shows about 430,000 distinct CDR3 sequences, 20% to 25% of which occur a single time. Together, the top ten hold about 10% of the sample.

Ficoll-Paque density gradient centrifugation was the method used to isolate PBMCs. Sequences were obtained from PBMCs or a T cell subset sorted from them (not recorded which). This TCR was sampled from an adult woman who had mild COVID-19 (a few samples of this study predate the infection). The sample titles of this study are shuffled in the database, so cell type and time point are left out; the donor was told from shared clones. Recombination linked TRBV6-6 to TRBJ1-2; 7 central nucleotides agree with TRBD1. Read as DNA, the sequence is TGTGCCAGCAGTTACGGAGGGTCCTGGGACAGAAGCTTATATGGCTACACCTTC. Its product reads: CASSYGGSWDRSLYGYTF.